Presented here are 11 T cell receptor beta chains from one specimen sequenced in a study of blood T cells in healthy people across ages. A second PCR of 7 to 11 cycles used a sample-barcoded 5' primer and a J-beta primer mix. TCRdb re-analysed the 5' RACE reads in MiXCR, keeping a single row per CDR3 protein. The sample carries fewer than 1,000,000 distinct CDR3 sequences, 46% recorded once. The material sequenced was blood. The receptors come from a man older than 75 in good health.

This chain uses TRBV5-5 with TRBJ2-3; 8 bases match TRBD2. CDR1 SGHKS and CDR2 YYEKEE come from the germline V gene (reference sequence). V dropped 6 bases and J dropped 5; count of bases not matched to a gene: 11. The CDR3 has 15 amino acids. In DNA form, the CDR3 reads TGTGCCAGCACCTTCCTTAGCGGGATGATAGATACGCAGTATTTT. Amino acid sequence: CASTFLSGMIDTQYF.

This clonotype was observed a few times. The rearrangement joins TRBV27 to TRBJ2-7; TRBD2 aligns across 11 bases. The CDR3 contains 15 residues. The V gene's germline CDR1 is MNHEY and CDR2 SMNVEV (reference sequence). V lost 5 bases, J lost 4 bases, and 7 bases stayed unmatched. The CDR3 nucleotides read TGTGCCAGCAGTCCACTAGCGGGAGACGGATACGAGCAGTACTTC. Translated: CASSPLAGDGYEQYF.

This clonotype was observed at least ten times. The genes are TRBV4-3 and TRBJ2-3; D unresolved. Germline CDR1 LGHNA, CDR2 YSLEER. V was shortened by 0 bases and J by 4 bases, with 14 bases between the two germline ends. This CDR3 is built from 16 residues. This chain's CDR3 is CASSQDRALTADTQYF. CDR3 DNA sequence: TGCGCCAGCAGCCAAGATCGGGCGCTTACCGCAGATACGCAGTATTTT.

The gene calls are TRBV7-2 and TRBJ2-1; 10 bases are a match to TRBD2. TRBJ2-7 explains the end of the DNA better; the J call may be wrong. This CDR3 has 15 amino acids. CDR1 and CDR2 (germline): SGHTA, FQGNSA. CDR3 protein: CASSPTSGIYNEQYF. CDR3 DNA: TGTGCCAGCAGCCCAACTAGCGGGATTTACAATGAGCAGTACTTC.

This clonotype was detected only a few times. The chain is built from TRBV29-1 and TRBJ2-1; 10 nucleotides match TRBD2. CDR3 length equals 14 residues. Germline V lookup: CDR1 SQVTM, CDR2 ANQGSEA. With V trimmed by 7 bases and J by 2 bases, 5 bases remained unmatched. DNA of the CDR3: TGCAGCGCCACTAGCGGGAACGCCTACAATGAGCAGTTCTTC. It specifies CSATSGNAYNEQFF.

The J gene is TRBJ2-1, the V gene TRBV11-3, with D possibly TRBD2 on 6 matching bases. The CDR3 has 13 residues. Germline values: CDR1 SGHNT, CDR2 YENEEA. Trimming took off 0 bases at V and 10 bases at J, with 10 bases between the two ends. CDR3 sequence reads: CASSLDFAGEQFF. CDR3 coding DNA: TGTGCCAGCAGCTTAGATTTTGCGGGAGAGCAGTTCTTC.

In DNA form, the CDR3 reads TGTGCCAGCAGCTTAGCGAGGGCTAGCGGGGGTTACAATGAGCAGTTCTTC. Translation gives CASSLARASGGYNEQFF. The V and J genes are TRBV7-2 and TRBJ2-1; 10 nucleotides match TRBD2. This CDR3 is 17 amino acids long. The V gene end was trimmed by 0 bases and the J gene end by 4 bases; junction bases not matched to a gene: 6. From germline, CDR1 is SGHTA and CDR2 FQGNSA.

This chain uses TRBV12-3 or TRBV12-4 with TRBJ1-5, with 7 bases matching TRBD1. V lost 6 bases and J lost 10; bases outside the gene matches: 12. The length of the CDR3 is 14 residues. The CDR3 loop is CASSPGQPTGPQHF. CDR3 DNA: TGTGCCAGCAGCCCGGGACAGCCCACCGGACCCCAGCATTTT.

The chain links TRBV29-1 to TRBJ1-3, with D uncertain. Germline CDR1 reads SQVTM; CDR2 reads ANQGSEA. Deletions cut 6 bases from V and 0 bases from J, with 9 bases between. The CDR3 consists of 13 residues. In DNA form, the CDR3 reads TGCAGCGTGACGGTCAGCTCTGGAAACACCATATATTTT. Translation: CSVTVSSGNTIYF.

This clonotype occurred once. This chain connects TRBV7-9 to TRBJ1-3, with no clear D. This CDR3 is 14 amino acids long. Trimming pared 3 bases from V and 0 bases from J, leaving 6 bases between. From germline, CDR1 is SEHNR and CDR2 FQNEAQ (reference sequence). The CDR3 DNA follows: TGTGCCAGCAGCTTCTCGTTCTCTGGAAACACCATATATTTT. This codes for CASSFSFSGNTIYF.

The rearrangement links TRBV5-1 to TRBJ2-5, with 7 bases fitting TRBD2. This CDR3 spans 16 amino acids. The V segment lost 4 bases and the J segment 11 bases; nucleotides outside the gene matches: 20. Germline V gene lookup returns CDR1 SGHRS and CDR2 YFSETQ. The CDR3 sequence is CASSITPSGIGDEQYF. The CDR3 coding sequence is TGCGCCAGCAGCATCACTCCGAGCGGGATAGGCGATGAGCAGTACTTC.